This T cell receptor beta chain was observed in a study of cytomegalovirus exposure and HLA in healthy donors. The CDR3 runs 18 residues. The germline V gene has CDR1 LGHNA and CDR2 YNFKEQ. J was trimmed by 3 bases and V by 3 bases; bases with no gene match: 11. PCR used 60 Vbeta primers and 13 Jbeta primers. Profiled with immunoSEQ multiplex PCR; TCRdb holds only in-frame clones, not every one. Its table lists 200,000 or so clones. The sample consisted of PBMCs. V is TRBV4-2 and J is TRBJ1-1; TRBD1 matches at 12 bases. The receptor was isolated from a boy under 18 in good health and CMV-seronegative. In nucleotides, the CDR3 is TGTGCCAGCAGCCAGGACCCGGGACAGGGGGCGCGCGACACTGAAGCTTTCTTT. It specifies CASSQDPGQGARDTEAFF.